The rows below give T cell receptor beta chains drawn from one sample of a study of T cell repertoires in cytomegalovirus infection. Using its own MiXCR run on the reads, TCRdb lists one record per CDR3 protein. The sample lists about 230,000 distinct CDR3 sequences; about 23% were seen once. The sample was CD8+ T cells from PBMCs. The receptors originated from a human donor in good health (CMV status not recorded). Some clones in this sample may be carry-over from other donors' samples. Each CDR3 is given with its conserved first and last residue. A D gene is named only where the DNA matches it firmly. The size of a clone is reported for some rows only, either as once, few or many, or as a class for expanded clones.

clone size: -; J gene: TRBJ1-1; V gene: TRBV11-2; D gene: TRBD1; CDR3 DNA: TGTGCCAGCAGGCCCCCCGAGACAGGGGGTGAAGCTTTCTTT; CDR3 protein: CASRPPETGGEAFF
clone size: -; J gene: TRBJ1-1; V gene: TRBV4-1; D gene: -; CDR3 DNA: TGCGCCAGCAGCCTGATTTTGGCCTCGAACACTGAAGCTTTCTTT; CDR3 protein: CASSLILASNTEAFF
clone size: -; J gene: TRBJ2-1; V gene: TRBV5-1; D gene: -; CDR3 DNA: TGCGCCAGCAGTGCCAATCGAGGTCGGGATGAGCAGTTCTTC; CDR3 protein: CASSANRGRDEQFF
clone size: many; J gene: TRBJ2-5; V gene: TRBV27; D gene: -; CDR3 DNA: TGTGCCAGCAGCCCAGGAACATTTGAGACCCAGTACTTC; CDR3 protein: CASSPGTFETQYF
clone size: many; J gene: TRBJ2-7; V gene: TRBV2; D gene: -; CDR3 DNA: TGTGCCAGCAGTGCCAGGGGACGGAACTCCTACGAGCAGTACTTC; CDR3 protein: CASSARGRNSYEQYF
clone size: many; J gene: TRBJ2-1; V gene: TRBV7-2; D gene: -; CDR3 DNA: TGTGCCAGCAGCTTAAGGGGGGGCAGCTCCTACAATGAGCAGTTCTTC; CDR3 protein: CASSLRGGSSYNEQFF
clone size: medium-sized; J gene: TRBJ1-5; V gene: TRBV7-8; D gene: -; CDR3 DNA: TGTGCCAGCAGCTTAGCGGAGACCCATTGGGACAATCAGCCCCAGCATTTT; CDR3 protein: CASSLAETHWDNQPQHF
clone size: -; J gene: TRBJ1-5; V gene: TRBV28; D gene: -; CDR3 DNA: TGTGCCAGCGGACAGTTTAGCTATGAGCCCCAGCATTTT; CDR3 protein: CASGQFSYEPQHF
clone size: many; J gene: TRBJ1-1; V gene: TRBV7-8; D gene: -; CDR3 DNA: TGTGCCAGCGCCGAAGGGCCCGAAGCTTTCTTT; CDR3 protein: CASAEGPEAFF
clone size: -; J gene: TRBJ2-7; V gene: TRBV7-9; D gene: -; CDR3 DNA: TGTGCCAGCAGCTTGACAGTGGACGAGCAGTACTTC; CDR3 protein: CASSLTVDEQYF
clone size: few; J gene: TRBJ2-7; V gene: TRBV29-1; D gene: -; CDR3 DNA: TGCAGCGTGGAAGAAAACAGGGAGGAGCAGTACTTC; CDR3 protein: CSVEENREEQYF
clone size: few; J gene: TRBJ1-6; V gene: TRBV9; D gene: TRBD1; CDR3 DNA: TGTGCCAGCAGCCGGAGGACAGGATTGAACCTCCACTTT; CDR3 protein: CASSRRTGLNLHF
clone size: many; J gene: TRBJ1-2; V gene: TRBV7-9; D gene: TRBD1; CDR3 DNA: TGTGCCAGCAGCTCTGACAGGGCCACCACTAACTATGGCTACACCTTC; CDR3 protein: CASSSDRATTNYGYTF
clone size: once; J gene: TRBJ1-2; V gene: TRBV7-9; D gene: -; CDR3 DNA: TGTGCCAGCAGCTCTTCAGGGATCTATGGCTACACCTTC; CDR3 protein: CASSSSGIYGYTF
clone size: -; J gene: TRBJ2-1; V gene: TRBV10-3; D gene: TRBD2; CDR3 DNA: TGTGCCATCAATTCTGCGGGGGGTTCCTACAATGAGCAGTTCTTC; CDR3 protein: CAINSAGGSYNEQFF
clone size: -; J gene: TRBJ2-1; V gene: TRBV6-2/TRBV6-3; D gene: TRBD2; CDR3 DNA: TGTGCCAGCGGAGAGCCGGGACTAGCGCCGATGGGCTACAATGAGCAGTTCTTC; CDR3 protein: CASGEPGLAPMGYNEQFF
clone size: many; J gene: TRBJ2-5; V gene: TRBV7-2; D gene: -; CDR3 DNA: TGTGCCAGCAGCTTAAGAGGGGGGTCTCAAGAGACCCAGTACTTC; CDR3 protein: CASSLRGGSQETQYF
clone size: -; J gene: TRBJ2-7; V gene: TRBV20-1; D gene: -; CDR3 DNA: TGCAGTGCCCAACGGGGCAGGGCGGGCGAGCAGTACTTC; CDR3 protein: CSAQRGRAGEQYF
clone size: -; J gene: TRBJ2-3; V gene: TRBV19; D gene: TRBD2; CDR3 DNA: TGTGCCAGCACGGGACTAGCGGACACAGATACGCAGTATTTT; CDR3 protein: CASTGLADTDTQYF
clone size: -; J gene: TRBJ2-3; V gene: TRBV29-1; D gene: -; CDR3 DNA: TGCAGCGTTGATATTGCAGGGATGGCAGATACGCAGTATTTT; CDR3 protein: CSVDIAGMADTQYF
clone size: once; J gene: TRBJ1-1; V gene: TRBV29-1; D gene: TRBD1; CDR3 DNA: TGCAGCGTGGCCGCGACAGGGGTGAACACTGAAGCTTTCTTT; CDR3 protein: CSVAATGVNTEAFF
clone size: few; J gene: TRBJ2-1; V gene: TRBV10-3; D gene: -; CDR3 DNA: TGTGCCATCAGTGAGTCCAATGAGCAGTTCTTC; CDR3 protein: CAISESNEQFF
clone size: many; J gene: TRBJ2-3; V gene: TRBV7-3; D gene: -; CDR3 DNA: TGTGCCAGCAGCCGCGTAGGGGTTAGCACAGATACGCAGTATTTT; CDR3 protein: CASSRVGVSTDTQYF
clone size: few; J gene: TRBJ2-1; V gene: TRBV5-5; D gene: -; CDR3 DNA: TGTGCCAGCAGCTTAACTGGGGCGTGGGAGCAGTTCTTC; CDR3 protein: CASSLTGAWEQFF
clone size: few; J gene: TRBJ1-1; V gene: TRBV19; D gene: -; CDR3 DNA: TGTGCCAGTAGTATGTTTCGGGGAGTGAACACTGAAGCTTTCTTT; CDR3 protein: CASSMFRGVNTEAFF
clone size: many; J gene: TRBJ2-7; V gene: TRBV7-9; D gene: -; CDR3 DNA: TGTGCCAGCAGCCTCGCCGCGTACGAGCAGTACTTC; CDR3 protein: CASSLAAYEQYF
clone size: few; J gene: TRBJ2-3; V gene: TRBV7-3; D gene: TRBD2; CDR3 DNA: TGTGCCAGCAGCTTATATAGCGGGGACGCCACTAGCACAGATACGCAGTATTTT; CDR3 protein: CASSLYSGDATSTDTQYF
clone size: few; J gene: TRBJ1-1; V gene: TRBV27; D gene: -; CDR3 DNA: TGTGCCAGCAGTTTATCTGGGGTCACTGAAGCTTTCTTT; CDR3 protein: CASSLSGVTEAFF
clone size: few; J gene: TRBJ1-5; V gene: TRBV4-1; D gene: TRBD1; CDR3 DNA: TGCGCCAGCAGCCAAGGGGGACAGGGTATTCAGCCCCAGCATTTT; CDR3 protein: CASSQGGQGIQPQHF
clone size: many; J gene: TRBJ1-3; V gene: TRBV7-2; D gene: TRBD1; CDR3 DNA: TGTGCCAGCAGCCGGACTTGGACAGGGGTACTGGGAGACACCATATATTTT; CDR3 protein: CASSRTWTGVLGDTIYF
clone size: many; J gene: TRBJ2-1; V gene: TRBV7-2; D gene: -; CDR3 DNA: TGTGCCAGCAGCTTACGCCGGGGTGGGGCCTACAATGAGCAGTTCTTC; CDR3 protein: CASSLRRGGAYNEQFF
clone size: few; J gene: TRBJ2-2; V gene: TRBV28; D gene: -; CDR3 DNA: TGTGCCAGCAGTTTTTCCGTGACGACCGGGGAGCTGTTTTTT; CDR3 protein: CASSFSVTTGELFF
clone size: -; J gene: TRBJ1-2; V gene: TRBV15; D gene: TRBD1; CDR3 DNA: TGTGCCACCAGCAGATCAACAGGGGAAGCTAACTATGGCTACACCTTC; CDR3 protein: CATSRSTGEANYGYTF
clone size: many; J gene: TRBJ1-5; V gene: TRBV7-9; D gene: -; CDR3 DNA: TGTGCCAGCAGCCCCCCAGGGTGGGCCGATCAGCCCCAGCATTTT; CDR3 protein: CASSPPGWADQPQHF
clone size: few; J gene: TRBJ2-3; V gene: TRBV7-9; D gene: -; CDR3 DNA: TGTGCCAGCAGCCGGGGTTTCGGCCCTTTGGGGGAAGATACGCAGTATTTT; CDR3 protein: CASSRGFGPLGEDTQYF
clone size: few; J gene: TRBJ1-1; V gene: TRBV28; D gene: -; CDR3 DNA: TGTGCCAGCAGCAACTTGGACGAGGGTACTGAAGCTTTCTTT; CDR3 protein: CASSNLDEGTEAFF
clone size: -; J gene: TRBJ2-3; V gene: TRBV12-3/TRBV12-4; D gene: -; CDR3 DNA: TGTGCCAGCACCCGACCGTTGGGGGATACGCAGTATTTT; CDR3 protein: CASTRPLGDTQYF
clone size: many; J gene: TRBJ1-1; V gene: TRBV10-3; D gene: TRBD1; CDR3 DNA: TGTGCCATCACTACGACAGGGGACACTGAAGCTTTCTTT; CDR3 protein: CAITTTGDTEAFF
clone size: few; J gene: TRBJ2-7; V gene: TRBV28; D gene: -; CDR3 DNA: TGTGCCAGCAGCCGGGGTCTCGACGAGCAGTACTTC; CDR3 protein: CASSRGLDEQYF
clone size: many; J gene: TRBJ2-2; V gene: TRBV7-8; D gene: -; CDR3 DNA: TGTGCCAGCAGCCCTCGGCGGGGAGGTGGCACCGGGGAGCTGTTTTTT; CDR3 protein: CASSPRRGGGTGELFF